This T cell receptor (beta chain) was recovered during a study of T cells after yellow fever vaccination. Per germline, CDR1 SGHTA and CDR2 FQGNSA. V dropped 3 bases and J dropped 5 bases, with 13 bases sitting between them. CDR3 length: 14 residues. Conversion of TCR transcripts into cDNA relied on 5'RACE template switching, which added a universal primer site and UMIs. One entry per CDR3 protein results from TCRdb running MiXCR on the 5' RACE reads. Here the sample spans 150,000 or so distinct CDR3 sequences, around 8.5% being singletons. The chain is built from TRBV7-2 and TRBJ2-5, with D perhaps matching TRBD2 (5 bases). The clonotype comes from a man between 18 and 35 years old who received the YFV17D yellow fever vaccine. Sequenced material: CD8+ T cells sorted from PBMCs, taken 45 days after the yellow fever booster vaccination. The chain's CDR3 is CASSFRLASETQYF. The CDR3 DNA follows: TGTGCCAGCAGCTTTAGGTTGGCTAGCGAGACCCAGTACTTC.